The entry below describes one TCR beta chain. Its specificity is not known. The data stem from a study of cytomegalovirus exposure and HLA in healthy donors. Regarding the study as a whole: Earlier findings revealed that most TCR beta V segments proved productive either about 87% or about 30% of the time.

PCR involved 60 Vbeta and 13 Jbeta primers. Some clones are missing from TCRdb's copy, which holds only in-frame ones; the method was immunoSEQ multiplex PCR. This sample has about 190,000 clones, with more than 75% found just once. The CDR3 totals 15 residues. Trimming stripped 7 bases from V and 0 bases from J, with 14 bases between. Per germline, CDR1 SGHVT and CDR2 SQSDAQ. This rearrangement joins TRBV7-4 to TRBJ2-3; maybe TRBD2 (5 bases). The material sequenced was PBMCs. This TCR was sampled from a woman between 45 and 60 years old in good health and CMV-seronegative. The CDR3 region is CASIRSGSSTDTQYF. The DNA for the CDR3 is TGTGCCAGCATCAGAAGCGGATCTAGCACAGATACGCAGTATTTT.